This T cell receptor (beta chain) came from a study of blood T cells in healthy people across ages. This clonotype was detected a few times. Its specificity is not known. General study results and limits: It was held that diversity estimates obtained from one million T cells represented underestimates.

The people who gave samples were healthy Caucasians from Russia, aged 6 to 90. Alongside a J-beta primer mix, a sample-barcoded 5' primer served in a second PCR lasting about 7 to 12 cycles. TCRdb re-derived calls from the 5' RACE reads in MiXCR, one entry per CDR3 protein. This sample has 1.2 million to 1.5 million distinct CDR3 sequences, with approximately 38% found just once. The germline V gene encodes CDR1 KGHSH and CDR2 LQKENI. The CDR3 runs 15 residues. Trimming pared 6 bases from V and 10 bases from J, leaving 19 bases between. What was sequenced was blood. The source is a woman younger than 35 in good health. The chain joins TRBV18 to TRBJ1-6; the D gene is possibly TRBD1 (5 bases). In nucleotides, the CDR3 is TGTGCCAGCTCGCCCAGGGAAACCTCCTCGTCACCCCTCCACTTT. The encoded protein is CASSPRETSSSPLHF.